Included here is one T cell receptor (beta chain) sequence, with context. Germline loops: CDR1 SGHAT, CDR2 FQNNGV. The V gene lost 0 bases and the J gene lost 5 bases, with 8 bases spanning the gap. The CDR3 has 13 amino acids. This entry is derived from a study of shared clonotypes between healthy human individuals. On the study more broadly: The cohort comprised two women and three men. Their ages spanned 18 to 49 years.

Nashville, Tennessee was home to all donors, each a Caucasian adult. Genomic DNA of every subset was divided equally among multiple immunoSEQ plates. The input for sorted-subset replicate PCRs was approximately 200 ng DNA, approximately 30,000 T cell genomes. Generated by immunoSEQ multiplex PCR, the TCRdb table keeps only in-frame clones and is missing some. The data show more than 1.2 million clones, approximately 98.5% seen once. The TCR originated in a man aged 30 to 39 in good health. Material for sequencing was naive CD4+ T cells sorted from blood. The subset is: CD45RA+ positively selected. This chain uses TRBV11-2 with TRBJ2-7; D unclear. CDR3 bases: TGTGCCAGCAGCTTAGATCAGCCGAACGAGCAGTACTTC. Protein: CASSLDQPNEQYF.